This TCR beta chain was found in a study of blood T cell repertoires in COVID-19. Across the whole study: The samples span acute and convalescent COVID-19 from the United States, Italy and Spain. Nucleic acid was either cDNA or gDNA, and it came from T cells, B-cell-depleted T cells, or PBMCs.

This clone came up a few times. Methods used by the authors: From reference gene primer amplification, estimates of nucleated cell counts were derived. Generated by immunoSEQ multiplex PCR, the TCRdb table keeps only in-frame clones and is missing some. D and trimming come from the DNA, and the V and J calls and clone size come from that table. The sample contains 200,000 to 300,000 clones, 70% to 90% of which appear only once. There are 16 residues in the CDR3. Germline CDR1 is SQVTM and CDR2 is ANQGSEA. Trimming stripped 5 bases from V and 1 base from J, with 17 bases between. The rearrangement joins TRBV29-1 to TRBJ2-2; D might be TRBD1 (6 bases). The TCR sequence derives from an older woman with active or convalescent COVID-19. Sequencing was carried out using peripheral blood. The CDR3 bases are TGCAGCGTTTTGGGTCAGGGGATTGGGAACACCGGGGAGCTGTTTTTT. It yields the protein CSVLGQGIGNTGELFF.